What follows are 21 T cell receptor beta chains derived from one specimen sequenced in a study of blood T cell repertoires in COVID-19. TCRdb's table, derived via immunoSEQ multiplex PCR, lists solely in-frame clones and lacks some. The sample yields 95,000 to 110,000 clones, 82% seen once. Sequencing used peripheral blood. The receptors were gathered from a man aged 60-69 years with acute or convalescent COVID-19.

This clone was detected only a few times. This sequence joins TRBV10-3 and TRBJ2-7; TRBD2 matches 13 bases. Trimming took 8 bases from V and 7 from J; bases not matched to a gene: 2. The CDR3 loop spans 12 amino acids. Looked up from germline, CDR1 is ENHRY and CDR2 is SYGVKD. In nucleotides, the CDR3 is TGTGCCATCGGGACTAGCGGGGCTGAGCAGTACTTC. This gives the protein CAIGTSGAEQYF.

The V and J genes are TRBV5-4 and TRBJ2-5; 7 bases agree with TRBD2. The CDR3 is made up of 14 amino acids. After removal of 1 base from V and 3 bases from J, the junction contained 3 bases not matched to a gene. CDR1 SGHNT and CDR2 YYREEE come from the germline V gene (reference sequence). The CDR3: CASSLPGGKETQYF. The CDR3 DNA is TGTGCCAGCAGCTTGCCGGGGGGAAAAGAGACCCAGTACTTC.

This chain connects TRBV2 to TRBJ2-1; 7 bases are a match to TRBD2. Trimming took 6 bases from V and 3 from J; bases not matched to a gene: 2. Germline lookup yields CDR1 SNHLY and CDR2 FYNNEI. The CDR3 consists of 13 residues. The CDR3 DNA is TGTGCCAGCAGAGGACTAGGCTACAATGAGCAGTTCTTC. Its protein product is CASRGLGYNEQFF.

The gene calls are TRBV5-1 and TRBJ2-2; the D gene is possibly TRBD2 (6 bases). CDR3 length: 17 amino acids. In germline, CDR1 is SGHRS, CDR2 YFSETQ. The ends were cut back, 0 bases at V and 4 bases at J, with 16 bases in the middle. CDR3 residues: CASSLAPIGSITGELFF. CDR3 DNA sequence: TGCGCCAGCAGCTTGGCCCCTATCGGGAGCATCACCGGGGAGCTGTTTTTT.

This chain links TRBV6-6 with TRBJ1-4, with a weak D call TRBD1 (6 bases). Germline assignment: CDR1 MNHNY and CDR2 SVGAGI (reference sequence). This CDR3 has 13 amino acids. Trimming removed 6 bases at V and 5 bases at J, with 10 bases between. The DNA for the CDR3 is TGTGCCAGCAGGGGGAGGGGGAATGAAAAACTGTTTTTT. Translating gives CASRGRGNEKLFF.

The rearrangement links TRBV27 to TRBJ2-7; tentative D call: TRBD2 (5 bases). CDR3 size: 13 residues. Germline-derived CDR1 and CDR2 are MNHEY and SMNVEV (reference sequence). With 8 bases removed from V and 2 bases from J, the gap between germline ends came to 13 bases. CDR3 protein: CASQKTGTYEQYF. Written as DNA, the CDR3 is TGTGCCAGCCAAAAGACGGGGACCTACGAGCAGTACTTC.

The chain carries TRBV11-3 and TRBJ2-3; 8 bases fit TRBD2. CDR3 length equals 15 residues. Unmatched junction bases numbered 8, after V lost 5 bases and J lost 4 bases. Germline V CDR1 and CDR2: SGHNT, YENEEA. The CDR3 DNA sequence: TGTGCCAGCAGCCCCGGACTAGCCGTTTCAGATACGCAGTATTTT. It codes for CASSPGLAVSDTQYF.

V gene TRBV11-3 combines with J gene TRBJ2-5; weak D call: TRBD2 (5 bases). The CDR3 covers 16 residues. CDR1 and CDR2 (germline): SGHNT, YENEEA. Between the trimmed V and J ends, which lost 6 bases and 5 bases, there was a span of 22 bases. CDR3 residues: CASSSSHGPGGETQYF. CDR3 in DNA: TGTGCCAGCAGTTCTTCTCATGGACCCGGCGGGGAGACCCAGTACTTC.

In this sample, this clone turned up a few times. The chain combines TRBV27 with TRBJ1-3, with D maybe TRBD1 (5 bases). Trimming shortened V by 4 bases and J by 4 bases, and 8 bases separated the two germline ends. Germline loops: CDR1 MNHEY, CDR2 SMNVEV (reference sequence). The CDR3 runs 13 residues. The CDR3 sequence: CASSSTVGNTIYF. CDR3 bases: TGTGCCAGCAGTTCGACAGTGGGAAACACCATATATTTT.

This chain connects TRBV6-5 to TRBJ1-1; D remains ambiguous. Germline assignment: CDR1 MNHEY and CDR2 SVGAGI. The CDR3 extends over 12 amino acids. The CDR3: CAVRELNTEAFF. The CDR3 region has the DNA TGTGCGGTGAGGGAATTGAACACTGAAGCTTTCTTT.

CDR3 nucleotide sequence: TGCGCCAGCAGCTGGGGCCAGGATCGGGGGGAGACCCAGTACTTC. This codes for CASSWGQDRGETQYF. V gene TRBV5-1 combines with J gene TRBJ2-5; weak D call: TRBD2 (6 bases). The germline V and J ends were trimmed by 3 bases and 5 bases, with 17 bases remaining between them. CDR1 is SGHRS and CDR2 is YFSETQ in the germline V gene. The CDR3 is 15 amino acids.

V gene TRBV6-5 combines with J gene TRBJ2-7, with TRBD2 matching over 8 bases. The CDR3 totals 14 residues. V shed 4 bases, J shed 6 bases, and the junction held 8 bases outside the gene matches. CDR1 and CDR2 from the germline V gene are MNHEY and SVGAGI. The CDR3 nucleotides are TGTGCCAGCAGTTCCCCCGGGACTAGTAGCGAGCAGTACTTC. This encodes CASSSPGTSSEQYF.

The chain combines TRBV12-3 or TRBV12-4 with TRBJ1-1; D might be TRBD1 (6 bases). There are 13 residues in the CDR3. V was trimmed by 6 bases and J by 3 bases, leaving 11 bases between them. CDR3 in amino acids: CASSLTGYTEAFF. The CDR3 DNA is TGTGCCAGCAGCTTGACAGGCTACACTGAAGCTTTCTTT.

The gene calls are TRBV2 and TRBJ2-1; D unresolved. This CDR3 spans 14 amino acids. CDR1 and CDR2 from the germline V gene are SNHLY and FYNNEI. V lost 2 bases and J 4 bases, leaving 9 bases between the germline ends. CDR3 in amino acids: CASSEQAGYNEQFF. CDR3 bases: TGTGCCAGCAGTGAACAGGCAGGATACAATGAGCAGTTCTTC.

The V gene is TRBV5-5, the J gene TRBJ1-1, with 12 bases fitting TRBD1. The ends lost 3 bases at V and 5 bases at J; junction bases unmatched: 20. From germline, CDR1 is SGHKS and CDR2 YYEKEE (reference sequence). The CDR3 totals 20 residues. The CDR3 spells CASSYIMGQGAGAMGTEAFF. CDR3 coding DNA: TGTGCCAGCAGCTATATCATGGGACAGGGGGCCGGAGCAATGGGTACTGAAGCTTTCTTT.

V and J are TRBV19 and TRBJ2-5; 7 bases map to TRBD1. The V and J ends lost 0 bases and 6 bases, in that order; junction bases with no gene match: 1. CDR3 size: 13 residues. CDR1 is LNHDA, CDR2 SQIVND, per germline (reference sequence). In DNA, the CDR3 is TGTGCCAGTAGTATAGAAGGGGGCCAGACCCAGTACTTC. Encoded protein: CASSIEGGQTQYF. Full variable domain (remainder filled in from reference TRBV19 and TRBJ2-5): DGGITQSPKYLFRKEGQNVTLSCEQNLNHDAMYWYRQDPGQGLRLIYYSQIVNDFQKGDIAEGYSVSREKKESFPLTVTSAQKNPTAFYLCASSIEGGQTQYFGPGTRLLVL.

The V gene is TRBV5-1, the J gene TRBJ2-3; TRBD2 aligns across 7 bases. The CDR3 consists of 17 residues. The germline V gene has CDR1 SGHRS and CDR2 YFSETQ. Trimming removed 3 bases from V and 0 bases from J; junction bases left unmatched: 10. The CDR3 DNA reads TGCGCCAGCAGCTGGCGCCCCTCGGGGGGAAGCACAGATACGCAGTATTTT. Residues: CASSWRPSGGSTDTQYF.

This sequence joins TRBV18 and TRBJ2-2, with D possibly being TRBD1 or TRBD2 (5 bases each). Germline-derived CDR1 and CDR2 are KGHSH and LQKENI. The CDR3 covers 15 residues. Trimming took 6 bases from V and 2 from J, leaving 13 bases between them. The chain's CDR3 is CASSPGSPNTGELFF. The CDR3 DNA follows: TGTGCCAGCTCCCCAGGGAGCCCAAACACCGGGGAGCTGTTTTTT.

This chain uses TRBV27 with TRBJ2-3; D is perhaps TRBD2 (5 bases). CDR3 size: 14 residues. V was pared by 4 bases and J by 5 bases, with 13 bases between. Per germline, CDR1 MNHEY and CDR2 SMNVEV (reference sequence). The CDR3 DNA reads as TGTGCCAGCAGTTCACAAGTCGGAGGAGATACGCAGTATTTT. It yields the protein CASSSQVGGDTQYF.

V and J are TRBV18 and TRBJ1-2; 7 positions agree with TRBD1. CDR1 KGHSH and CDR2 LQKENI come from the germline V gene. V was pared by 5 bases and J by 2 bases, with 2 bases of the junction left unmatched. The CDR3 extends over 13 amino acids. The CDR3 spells CASSEGQNYGYTF. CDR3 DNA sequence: TGTGCCAGCTCAGAGGGACAGAACTATGGCTACACCTTC.

The CDR3 nucleotides read TGTGCCAGCAGCTTCCTCTCCTACGAGCAGTACTTC. This codes for CASSFLSYEQYF. The chain recombines TRBV7-2 with TRBJ2-7, with D uncertain. CDR1 is SGHTA and CDR2 is FQGNSA in the germline V gene. The V gene lost 3 bases and the J gene lost 0 bases, with 3 bases spanning the gap. The CDR3 length is 12 residues. The whole variable domain, remainder taken from reference TRBV7-2 and TRBJ2-7, is GAGVSQSPSNKVTEKGKDVELRCDPISGHTALYWYRQSLGQGLEFLIYFQGNSAPDKSGLPSDRFSAERTGGSVSTLTIQRTQQEDSAVYLCASSFLSYEQYFGPGTRLTVT.